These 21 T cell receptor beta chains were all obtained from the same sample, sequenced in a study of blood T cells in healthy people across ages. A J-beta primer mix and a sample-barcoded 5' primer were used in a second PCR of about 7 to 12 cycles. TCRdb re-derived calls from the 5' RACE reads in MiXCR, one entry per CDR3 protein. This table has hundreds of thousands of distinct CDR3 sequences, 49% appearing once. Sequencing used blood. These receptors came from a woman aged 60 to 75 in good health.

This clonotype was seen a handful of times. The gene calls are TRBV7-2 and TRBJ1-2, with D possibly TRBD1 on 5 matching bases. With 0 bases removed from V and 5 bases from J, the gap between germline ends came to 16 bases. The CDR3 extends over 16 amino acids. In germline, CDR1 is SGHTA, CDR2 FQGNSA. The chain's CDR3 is CASSLATTGLGYGYTF. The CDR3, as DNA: TGTGCCAGCAGCTTAGCGACCACAGGCTTGGGATATGGCTACACCTTC.

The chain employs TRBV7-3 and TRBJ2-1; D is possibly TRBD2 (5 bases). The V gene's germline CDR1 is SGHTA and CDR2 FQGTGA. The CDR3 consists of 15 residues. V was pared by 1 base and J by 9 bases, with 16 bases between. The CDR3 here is CASSLRRASAGEQFF. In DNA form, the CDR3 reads TGTGCCAGCAGCTTAAGGCGGGCCAGCGCTGGTGAGCAGTTCTTC.

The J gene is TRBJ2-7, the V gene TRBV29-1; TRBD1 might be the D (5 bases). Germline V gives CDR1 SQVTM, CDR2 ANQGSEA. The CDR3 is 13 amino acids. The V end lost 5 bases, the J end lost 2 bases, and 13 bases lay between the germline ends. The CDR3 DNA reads TGCAGCGTTCCCCGTGTGGACACCTACGAGCAGTACTTC. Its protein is CSVPRVDTYEQYF.

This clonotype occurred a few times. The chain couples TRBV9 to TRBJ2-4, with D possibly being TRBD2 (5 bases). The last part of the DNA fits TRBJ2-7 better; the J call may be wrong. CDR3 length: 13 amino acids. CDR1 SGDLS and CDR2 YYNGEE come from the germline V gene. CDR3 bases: TGTGCCAGCAGCGTAGTTGACTACGACGAGCAGTACTTC. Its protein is CASSVVDYDEQYF.

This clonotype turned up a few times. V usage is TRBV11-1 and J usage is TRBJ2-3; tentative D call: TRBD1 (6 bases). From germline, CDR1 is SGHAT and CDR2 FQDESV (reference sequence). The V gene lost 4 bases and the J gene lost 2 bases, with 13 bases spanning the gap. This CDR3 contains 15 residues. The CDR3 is CASSSFRTATDTQYF. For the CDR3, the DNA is TGTGCCAGCAGCTCATTCCGGACAGCCACAGATACGCAGTATTTT.

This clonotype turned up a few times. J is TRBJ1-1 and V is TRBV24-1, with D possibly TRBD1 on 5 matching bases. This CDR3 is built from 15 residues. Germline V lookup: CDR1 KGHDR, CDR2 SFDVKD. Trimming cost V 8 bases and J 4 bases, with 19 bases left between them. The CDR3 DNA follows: TGTGCCACCACCGCTACCGGGGCCCGGGGCACTGAAGCTTTCTTT. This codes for CATTATGARGTEAFF.

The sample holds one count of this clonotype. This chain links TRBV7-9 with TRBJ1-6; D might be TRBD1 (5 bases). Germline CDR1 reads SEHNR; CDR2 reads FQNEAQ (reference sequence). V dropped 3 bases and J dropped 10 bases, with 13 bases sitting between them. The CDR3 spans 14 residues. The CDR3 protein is CASSLGGDGSPLHF. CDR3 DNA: TGTGCCAGCAGCTTGGGGGGAGATGGCTCACCCCTCCACTTT.

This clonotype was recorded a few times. The CDR3 region is CSVGVTGNYNEQFF. As DNA, the CDR3 is TGCAGCGTTGGGGTCACGGGAAACTACAATGAGCAGTTCTTC. The V and J genes are TRBV29-1 and TRBJ2-1, with a weak D call TRBD2 (5 bases). CDR1 is SQVTM and CDR2 is ANQGSEA in the germline V gene. Trimming removed 4 bases at V and 3 bases at J, with 13 bases between. This CDR3 spans 14 amino acids.

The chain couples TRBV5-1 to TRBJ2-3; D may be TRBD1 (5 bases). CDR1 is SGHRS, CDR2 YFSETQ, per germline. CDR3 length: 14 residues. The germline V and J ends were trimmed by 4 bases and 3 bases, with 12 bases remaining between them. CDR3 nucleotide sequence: TGCGCCAGCAGCGCCGACAGACAAACAGATACGCAGTATTTT. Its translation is CASSADRQTDTQYF.

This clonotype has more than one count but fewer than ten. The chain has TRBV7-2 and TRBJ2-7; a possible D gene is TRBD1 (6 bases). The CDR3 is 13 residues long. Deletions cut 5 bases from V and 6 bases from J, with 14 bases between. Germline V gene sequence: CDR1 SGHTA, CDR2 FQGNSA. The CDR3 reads CASSPGRGREQYF. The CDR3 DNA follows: TGTGCCAGCAGCCCGGGCAGGGGTCGCGAGCAGTACTTC.

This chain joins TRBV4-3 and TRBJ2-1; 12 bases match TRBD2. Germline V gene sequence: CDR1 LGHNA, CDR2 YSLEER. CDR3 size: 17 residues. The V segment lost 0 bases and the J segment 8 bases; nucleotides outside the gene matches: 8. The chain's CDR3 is CASSQDPFLAGGYEQFF. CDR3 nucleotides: TGCGCCAGCAGCCAAGATCCTTTCCTAGCGGGAGGGTATGAGCAGTTCTTC.

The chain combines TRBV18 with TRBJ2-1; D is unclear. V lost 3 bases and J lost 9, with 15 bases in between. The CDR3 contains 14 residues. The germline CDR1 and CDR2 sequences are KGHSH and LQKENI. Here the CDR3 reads CASSPGGRVGEQFF. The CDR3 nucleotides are TGTGCCAGCTCACCGGGTGGACGTGTGGGTGAGCAGTTCTTC.

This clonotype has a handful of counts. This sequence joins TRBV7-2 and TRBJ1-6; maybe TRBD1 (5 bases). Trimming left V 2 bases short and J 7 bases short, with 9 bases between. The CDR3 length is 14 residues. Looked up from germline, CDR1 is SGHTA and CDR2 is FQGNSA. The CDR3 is CASSLRGLNSPLHF. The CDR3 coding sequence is TGTGCCAGCAGCTTAAGGGGATTAAATTCACCCCTCCACTTT. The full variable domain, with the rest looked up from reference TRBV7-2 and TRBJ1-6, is GAGVSQSPSNKVTEKGKDVELRCDPISGHTALYWYRQSLGQGLEFLIYFQGNSAPDKSGLPSDRFSAERTGGSVSTLTIQRTQQEDSAVYLCASSLRGLNSPLHFGNGTRLTVT.

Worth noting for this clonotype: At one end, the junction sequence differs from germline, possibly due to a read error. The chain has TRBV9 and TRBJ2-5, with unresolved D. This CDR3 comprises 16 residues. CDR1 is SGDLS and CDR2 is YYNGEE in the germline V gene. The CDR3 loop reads CASSVESVSPLRGQYF. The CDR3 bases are TGTGCTAGCAGCGTAGAAAGCGTGAGCCCTTTGCGTGGGCAGTACTTC.

The CDR3 region is CASSQATVLNEKLFF. The CDR3 DNA reads as TGCGCCAGCAGCCAAGCGACGGTCCTTAATGAAAAACTGTTTTTT. The rearrangement links TRBV4-3 to TRBJ1-4; D gene unclear. This CDR3 spans 15 amino acids. From germline, CDR1 is LGHNA and CDR2 YSLEER. Trimming shortened V by 1 base and J by 4 bases, and 10 bases separated the two germline ends.

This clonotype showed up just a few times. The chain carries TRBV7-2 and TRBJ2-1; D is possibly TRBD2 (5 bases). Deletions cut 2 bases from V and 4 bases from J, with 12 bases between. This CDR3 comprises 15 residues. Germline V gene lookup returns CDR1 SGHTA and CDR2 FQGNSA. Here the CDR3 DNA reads TGTGCCAGCAGCTTAACGTCTAGCCGTTACAATGAGCAGTTCTTC. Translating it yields CASSLTSSRYNEQFF.

CDR3 bases: TGTGCCAGCAGCCACGAGGGACGGAGAGGGAATGAGCAGTTCTTC. It yields the protein CASSHEGRRGNEQFF. The genes are TRBV3-1 and TRBJ2-1; D may match TRBD1 or TRBD2 (5 bases each). This CDR3 has 15 amino acids. Trimming cost V 3 bases and J 7 bases, with 16 bases left between them. Germline-derived CDR1 and CDR2 are LGHDT and YNNKEL (reference sequence).

CDR3 protein: CATSRGLAYEQYF. The CDR3 DNA sequence: TGTGCCACCAGCAGAGGACTAGCCTACGAGCAGTACTTC. V and J are TRBV15 and TRBJ2-7, with D perhaps TRBD2 (6 bases). There are 13 residues in the CDR3. CDR1 and CDR2 (germline): LNHNV, YYDKDF (reference sequence). Trimming left V 1 base short and J 2 bases short, with 6 bases between. Full variable domain (missing parts from reference TRBV15 and TRBJ2-7): DAMVIQNPRYQVTQFGKPVTLSCSQTLNHNVMYWYQQKSSQAPKLLFHYYDKDFNNEADTPDNFQSRRPNTSFCFLDIRSPGLGDTAMYLCATSRGLAYEQYFGPGTRLTVT.

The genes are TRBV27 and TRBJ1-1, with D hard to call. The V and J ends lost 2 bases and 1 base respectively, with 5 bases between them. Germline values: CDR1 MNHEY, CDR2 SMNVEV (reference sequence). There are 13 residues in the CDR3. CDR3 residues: CASSLGKNTEAFF. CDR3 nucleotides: TGTGCCAGCAGTTTAGGTAAGAACACTGAAGCTTTCTTT.

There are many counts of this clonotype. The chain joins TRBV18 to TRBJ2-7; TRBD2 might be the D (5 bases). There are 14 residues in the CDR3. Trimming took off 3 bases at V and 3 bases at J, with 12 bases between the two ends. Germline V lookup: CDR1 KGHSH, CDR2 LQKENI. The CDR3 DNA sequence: TGTGCCAGCTCACCCGGACTGGATAACTACGAGCAGTACTTC. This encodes CASSPGLDNYEQYF.

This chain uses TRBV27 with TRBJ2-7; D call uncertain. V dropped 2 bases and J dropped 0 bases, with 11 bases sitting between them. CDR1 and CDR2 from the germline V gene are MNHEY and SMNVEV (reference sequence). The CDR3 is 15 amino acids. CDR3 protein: CASSLAPTPSYEQYF. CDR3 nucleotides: TGTGCCAGCAGTTTAGCACCAACCCCCTCCTACGAGCAGTACTTC.